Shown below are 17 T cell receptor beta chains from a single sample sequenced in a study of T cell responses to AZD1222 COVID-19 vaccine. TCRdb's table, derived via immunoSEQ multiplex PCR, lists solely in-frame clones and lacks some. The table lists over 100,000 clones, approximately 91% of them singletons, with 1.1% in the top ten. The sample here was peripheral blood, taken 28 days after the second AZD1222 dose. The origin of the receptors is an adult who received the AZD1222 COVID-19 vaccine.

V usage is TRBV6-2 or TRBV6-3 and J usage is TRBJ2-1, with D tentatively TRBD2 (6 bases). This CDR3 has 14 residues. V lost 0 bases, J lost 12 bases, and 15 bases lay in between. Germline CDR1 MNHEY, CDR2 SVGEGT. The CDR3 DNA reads TGTGCCAGCAGTTACTCGCCGGGACTCCACCCGCAGTTCTTC. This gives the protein CASSYSPGLHPQFF.

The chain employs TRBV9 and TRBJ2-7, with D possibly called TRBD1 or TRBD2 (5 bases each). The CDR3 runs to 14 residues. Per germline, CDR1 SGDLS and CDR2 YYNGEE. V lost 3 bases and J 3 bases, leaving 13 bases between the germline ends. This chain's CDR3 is CASSARDGDYEQYF. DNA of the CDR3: TGTGCCAGCAGCGCCCGGGACGGGGACTACGAGCAGTACTTC.

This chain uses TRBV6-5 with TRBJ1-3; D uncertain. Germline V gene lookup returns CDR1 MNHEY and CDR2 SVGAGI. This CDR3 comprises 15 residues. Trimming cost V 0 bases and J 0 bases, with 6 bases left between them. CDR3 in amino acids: CASSYSGNSGNTIYF. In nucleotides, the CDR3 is TGTGCCAGCAGTTACTCGGGCAACTCTGGAAACACCATATATTTT.

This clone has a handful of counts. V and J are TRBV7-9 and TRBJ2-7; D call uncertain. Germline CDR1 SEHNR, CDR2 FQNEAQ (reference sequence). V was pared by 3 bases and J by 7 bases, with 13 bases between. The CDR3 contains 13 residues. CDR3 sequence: CASSFSGLWEQYF. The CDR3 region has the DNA TGTGCCAGCAGCTTCTCTGGGCTGTGGGAGCAGTACTTC. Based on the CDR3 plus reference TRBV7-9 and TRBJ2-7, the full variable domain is DTGVSQNPRHKITKRGQNVTFRCDPISEHNRLYWYRQTLGQGPEFLTYFQNEAQLEKSRLLSDRFSAERPKGSFSTLEIQRTEQGDSAMYLCASSFSGLWEQYFGPGTRLTVT.

CDR3 residues: CASSPAGGEREKLFF. CDR3 coding DNA: TGTGCCAGCAGCCCAGCAGGGGGCGAGAGAGAAAAACTGTTTTTT. J is TRBJ1-4 and V is TRBV28; 8 nucleotides agree with TRBD1. The CDR3 length is 15 residues. Unmatched junction bases numbered 11, after V lost 6 bases and J lost 8 bases. CDR1 is MDHEN, CDR2 SYDVKM, per germline.

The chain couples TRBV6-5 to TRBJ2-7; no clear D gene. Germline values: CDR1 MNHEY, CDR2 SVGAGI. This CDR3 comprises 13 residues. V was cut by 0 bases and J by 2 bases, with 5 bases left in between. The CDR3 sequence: CASSYSTAYEQYF. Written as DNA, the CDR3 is TGTGCCAGCAGTTACTCTACAGCCTACGAGCAGTACTTC.

CDR3 nucleotide sequence: TGTGCCAGCAGCCGCGGACAGGTTGGCGTCTCTGGGGCCAACGTCCTGACTTTC. Translating it yields CASSRGQVGVSGANVLTF. The chain couples TRBV11-2 to TRBJ2-6; TRBD1 aligns across 7 bases. Germline V gene lookup returns CDR1 SGHAT and CDR2 FQNNGV. The CDR3 covers 18 residues. V was clipped by 5 bases and J by 0 bases; unmatched bases: 10.

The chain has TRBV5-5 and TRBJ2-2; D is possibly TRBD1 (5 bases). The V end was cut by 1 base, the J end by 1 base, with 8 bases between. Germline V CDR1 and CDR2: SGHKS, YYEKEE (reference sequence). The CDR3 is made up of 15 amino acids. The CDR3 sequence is CASSLRQGNTGELFF. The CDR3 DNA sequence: TGTGCCAGCAGCTTGCGGCAGGGGAACACCGGGGAGCTGTTTTTT.

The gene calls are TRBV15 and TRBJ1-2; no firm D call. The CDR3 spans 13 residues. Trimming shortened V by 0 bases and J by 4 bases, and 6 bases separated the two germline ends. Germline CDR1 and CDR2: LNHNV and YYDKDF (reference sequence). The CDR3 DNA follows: TGTGCCACCAGCAGAGATATCGGCTATGGCTACACCTTC. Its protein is CATSRDIGYGYTF.

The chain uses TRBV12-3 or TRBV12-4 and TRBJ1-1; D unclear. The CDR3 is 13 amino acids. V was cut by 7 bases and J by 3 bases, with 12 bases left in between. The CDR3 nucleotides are TGTGCCAGCAAGAGAGTCGAGGACACTGAAGCTTTCTTT. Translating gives CASKRVEDTEAFF.

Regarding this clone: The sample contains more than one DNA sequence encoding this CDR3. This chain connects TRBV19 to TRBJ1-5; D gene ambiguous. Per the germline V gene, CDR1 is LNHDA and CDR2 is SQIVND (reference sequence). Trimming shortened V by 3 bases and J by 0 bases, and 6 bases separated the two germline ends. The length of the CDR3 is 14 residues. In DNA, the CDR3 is TGTGCCAGTAGTATTCAGGATAGCAATCAGCCCCAGCATTTT. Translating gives CASSIQDSNQPQHF.

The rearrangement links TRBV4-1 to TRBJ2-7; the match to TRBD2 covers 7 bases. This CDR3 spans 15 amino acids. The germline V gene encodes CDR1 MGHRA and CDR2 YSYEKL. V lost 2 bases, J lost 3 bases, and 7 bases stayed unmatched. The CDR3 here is CASSQRGGPNYEQYF. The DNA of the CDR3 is TGCGCCAGCAGCCAAAGGGGAGGGCCAAACTACGAGCAGTACTTC.

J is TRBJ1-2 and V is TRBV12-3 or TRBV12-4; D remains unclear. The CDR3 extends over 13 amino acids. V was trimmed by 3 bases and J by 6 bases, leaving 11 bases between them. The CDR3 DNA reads TGTGCCAGCAGTTTGGCTGGGGTGGATGGCTACACCTTC. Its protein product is CASSLAGVDGYTF.

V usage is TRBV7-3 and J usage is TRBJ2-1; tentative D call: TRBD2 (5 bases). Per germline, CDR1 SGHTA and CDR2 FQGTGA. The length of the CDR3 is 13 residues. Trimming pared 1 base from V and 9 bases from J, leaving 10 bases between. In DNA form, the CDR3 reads TGTGCCAGCAGCTTAAGCCTAGCCGCTGAGCAGTTCTTC. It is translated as CASSLSLAAEQFF. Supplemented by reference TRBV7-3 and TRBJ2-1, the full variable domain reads GAGVSQTPSNKVTEKGKYVELRCDPISGHTALYWYRQSLGQGPEFLIYFQGTGAADDSGLPNDRFFAVRPEGSVSTLKIQRTERGDSAVYLCASSLSLAAEQFFGPGTRLTVL.

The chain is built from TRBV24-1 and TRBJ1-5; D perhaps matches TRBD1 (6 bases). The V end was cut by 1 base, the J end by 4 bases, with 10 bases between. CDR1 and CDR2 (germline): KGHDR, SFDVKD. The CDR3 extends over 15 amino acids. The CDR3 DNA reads TGTGCCACCAGTGATTTTCACAGGGTTAATCAGCCCCAGCATTTT. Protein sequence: CATSDFHRVNQPQHF.

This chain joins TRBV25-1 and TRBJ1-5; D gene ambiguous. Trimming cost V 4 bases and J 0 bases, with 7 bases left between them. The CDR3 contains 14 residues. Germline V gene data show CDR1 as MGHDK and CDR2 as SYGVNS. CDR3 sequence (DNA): TGTGCCAGCAGTGGCGGTTATAGCAATCAGCCCCAGCATTTT. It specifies CASSGGYSNQPQHF.

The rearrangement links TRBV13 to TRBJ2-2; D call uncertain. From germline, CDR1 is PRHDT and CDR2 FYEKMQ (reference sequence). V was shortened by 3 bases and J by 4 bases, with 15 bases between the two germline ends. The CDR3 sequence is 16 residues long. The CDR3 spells CASSFSLSTATGELFF. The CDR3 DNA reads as TGTGCCAGCAGCTTCTCACTCTCGACTGCCACCGGGGAGCTGTTTTTT.